The 30 T cell receptor beta chains below were found in one sample sequenced in a study of T cells in Graves' hyperthyroidism and ophthalmopathy. Amplification yielded TCR beta CDR3 regions, with RNA transcripts as the source. TCR CDR3 underwent first-round RT-PCR with the HTBI primer set. TCRdb reprocessed the multiplex PCR reads via MiXCR and lists one record per CDR3 protein. The repertoire holds hundreds of thousands of distinct CDR3 sequences, with roughly 13% as singletons. Specimen: blood. Every receptor here comes from a woman under 30 with Graves' hyperthyroidism.

This clonotype was seen a few times. This rearrangement joins TRBV10-3 to TRBJ2-1; no clear D gene. The CDR3 is 14 residues long. The ends were cut back, 2 bases at V and 2 bases at J, with 7 bases in the middle. Germline V gives CDR1 ENHRY, CDR2 SYGVKD. As DNA, the CDR3 is TGTGCCATCAGTGAGCGAGCGACCTACAATGAGCAGTTCTTC. Translated: CAISERATYNEQFF.

Turning to this clonotype: One end of the junction does not line up with germline, which may come from a read error. The chain carries TRBV20-1 and TRBJ2-7; a weak D match, TRBD2 (7 bases). CDR3 length: 15 amino acids. Germline V CDR1 and CDR2: DFQATT, SNEGSKA (reference sequence). The CDR3 DNA follows: TGCAGCGCTAGGGGGGGGGACGCAACATACCACGAGCAGTACTTC. Protein sequence: CSARGGDATYHEQYF.

This clonotype came up many times. The chain is built from TRBV7-8 and TRBJ2-5, with 11 bases matching TRBD2. CDR3 length equals 17 residues. Per the germline V gene, CDR1 is SGHVS and CDR2 is FQNEAQ. V lost 4 bases and J lost 2; bases outside the gene matches: 9. CDR3 DNA: TGTGCCAGCAGCTCCCAAGGGGGACTAGCGGAACAAGAGACCCAGTACTTC. Translation: CASSSQGGLAEQETQYF.

This clonotype has a single count. The chain employs TRBV11-2 and TRBJ2-5; D is unresolved. The CDR3 runs 17 residues. Trimming cost V 0 bases and J 5 bases, with 19 bases left between them. Germline lookup yields CDR1 SGHAT and CDR2 FQNNGV. DNA of the CDR3: TGTGCCAGCAGCTTAGATACGTTAAGGACCCCCTGGGAGACCCAGTACTTC. Its protein is CASSLDTLRTPWETQYF.

This clonotype was observed at least ten times. The chain uses TRBV20-1 and TRBJ2-7, with 11 bases aligning to TRBD2. J gave up 4 bases and V 6 bases, and 5 bases lay outside the gene matches. Germline CDR1 is DFQATT and CDR2 is SNEGSKA (reference sequence). The CDR3 has 13 amino acids. In nucleotides, the CDR3 is TGCAGTGCGCGTACTAGCGGGAGATACGAGCAGTACTTC. It is translated as CSARTSGRYEQYF.

This clonotype has a count of ten or more. This rearrangement joins TRBV28 to TRBJ2-2; 7 bases are shared with TRBD1. This CDR3 has 14 residues. Looked up from germline, CDR1 is MDHEN and CDR2 is SYDVKM. The V segment lost 7 bases and the J segment 8 bases; nucleotides outside the gene matches: 10. The CDR3 nucleotides read TGTGCCAGCACCCTCGTCCGGGGACAGGGGGAGCTGTTTTTT. Translating it yields CASTLVRGQGELFF.

This clonotype came up many times. This chain joins TRBV4-2 and TRBJ2-7, with 7 bases identical to TRBD1. V was clipped by 3 bases and J by 0 bases; unmatched bases: 5. The CDR3 covers 15 residues. CDR1 is LGHNA, CDR2 YNFKEQ, per germline. CDR3 nucleotides: TGTGCCAGCAGCCAGTGGGACAGCCTCTCCTACGAGCAGTACTTC. Protein product: CASSQWDSLSYEQYF.

This clonotype was observed a handful of times. The CDR3 reads CASSRGTALRGTNEKLFF. Written as DNA, the CDR3 is TGTGCCAGCAGTCGCGGGACAGCCCTAAGGGGAACTAATGAAAAACTGTTTTTT. The V and J genes are TRBV6-1 and TRBJ1-4; 7 bases fit TRBD1. The CDR3 contains 18 residues. The ends lost 5 bases at V and 1 base at J; junction bases unmatched: 13. CDR1 is MNHNS and CDR2 is SASEGT in the germline V gene.

DNA for the CDR3: TGTGCCAGCAGTGCCCAGGGACTAGCGGGAGGAACAGATACGCAGTATTTT. It codes for CASSAQGLAGGTDTQYF. The chain couples TRBV2 to TRBJ2-3; 15 positions agree with TRBD2. There are 17 residues in the CDR3. The ends lost 4 bases at V and 3 bases at J; junction bases unmatched: 5. Germline loops: CDR1 SNHLY, CDR2 FYNNEI.

The V call is TRBV7-3, the J call TRBJ2-3; D remains unclear. Germline CDR1 reads SGHTA; CDR2 reads FQGTGA. The V gene lost 5 bases and the J gene lost 6 bases, with 12 bases spanning the gap. The CDR3 spans 13 residues. The CDR3 nucleotides are TGTGCCAGCAGCGCAGGCGAGCCCGATACGCAGTATTTT. Its protein product is CASSAGEPDTQYF.

This clonotype has at least ten counts. The rearrangement links TRBV28 to TRBJ1-2; 9 nucleotides line up with TRBD1. Unmatched junction bases numbered 19, after V lost 7 bases and J lost 7 bases. The CDR3 has 17 amino acids. Germline CDR1 reads MDHEN; CDR2 reads SYDVKM. The CDR3 loop reads CASTLDGQGTISSGYTF. In DNA, the CDR3 is TGTGCCAGCACCTTAGACGGACAGGGGACGATTTCTTCTGGCTACACCTTC.

The rearrangement joins TRBV25-1 to TRBJ1-6; D call uncertain. This CDR3 region has 14 residues. The V gene lost 2 bases and the J gene lost 10 bases, with 12 bases spanning the gap. Germline CDR1 and CDR2: MGHDK and SYGVNS. This CDR3 reads CASSEGQARSPLHF. In DNA, the CDR3 is TGTGCCAGCAGTGAAGGGCAGGCTAGGTCACCCCTCCACTTT.

This clonotype has a handful of counts. The CDR3 sequence: CASSYGGSLPDTQYF. CDR3 DNA: TGTGCCAGCAGTTACGGCGGGAGCCTCCCCGATACGCAGTATTTT. This chain joins TRBV6-2 or TRBV6-3 and TRBJ2-3, with TRBD2 matching 7 bases. Germline V lookup: CDR1 MNHEY, CDR2 SVGEGT. Trimming at V came to 2 bases and at J to 6 bases, leaving 8 bases not matched to a gene. CDR3 size: 15 residues.

This clonotype was detected many times. The V and J genes are TRBV30 and TRBJ1-2; D unclear. CDR1 GTSNPN and CDR2 SVGIG come from the germline V gene (reference sequence). V gave up 3 bases and J gave up 7 bases, with 15 bases separating them. The CDR3 totals 13 residues. The CDR3 loop is CAWSAVDLSGYTF. For the CDR3, the DNA is TGTGCCTGGAGCGCCGTGGATCTCTCTGGCTACACCTTC.

This clonotype appeared many times. This chain uses TRBV12-3 or TRBV12-4 with TRBJ1-2; D is unresolved. V gave up 3 bases and J gave up 0 bases, with 8 bases separating them. The CDR3 is 14 residues long. The CDR3 is CASSFRAANYGYTF. The DNA of the CDR3 is TGTGCCAGCAGTTTCCGCGCAGCTAACTATGGCTACACCTTC.

This clonotype was seen ten or more times. The V and J genes are TRBV2 and TRBJ2-2; either TRBD1 or TRBD2 may supply D (5 bases each). Deletions cut 3 bases from V and 7 bases from J, with 15 bases between. Germline V lookup: CDR1 SNHLY, CDR2 FYNNEI. CDR3 length: 15 amino acids. The CDR3 protein is CASSEIVGGSGELFF. The CDR3 bases are TGTGCCAGCAGTGAGATCGTTGGGGGAAGCGGGGAGCTGTTTTTT.

This sequence joins TRBV10-2 and TRBJ1-5; no reliable D call. CDR3 length: 14 residues. Germline values: CDR1 WSHSY, CDR2 SAAADI. V was pared by 4 bases and J by 1 base, with 8 bases between. CDR3 protein: CASSVAGSNQPQHF. CDR3 in DNA: TGCGCCAGCAGTGTGGCGGGCAGCAATCAGCCCCAGCATTTT.

This clonotype appeared many times. The chain carries TRBV7-8 and TRBJ1-1; TRBD1 is a possible D gene (6 bases). Germline-derived CDR1 and CDR2 are SGHVS and FQNEAQ. CDR3 length: 15 amino acids. V lost 5 bases, J lost 8 bases, and 21 bases lay in between. CDR3 in amino acids: CASSPGRGTPREAFF. In nucleotides, the CDR3 is TGTGCCAGCAGCCCCGGGCGGGGGACACCCCGAGAAGCTTTCTTT.

This clonotype was counted between two and nine times. One end of the junction does not line up with germline, which may come from a read error. The rearrangement joins TRBV27 to TRBJ1-2, with D perhaps matching TRBD1 (6 bases). The germline V gene has CDR1 MNHEY and CDR2 SMNVEV (reference sequence). The CDR3 is 14 residues long. In DNA, the CDR3 is TGTGCCAGCAGTTTAACAGGGACTAACTATAGCTACACCTTC. It yields the protein CASSLTGTNYSYTF.

This clonotype was seen a few times. This CDR3 is CASNPKGVTYNSPLHF. DNA for the CDR3: TGTGCCAGCAACCCGAAAGGGGTTACCTATAATTCACCCCTCCACTTT. The rearrangement joins TRBV28 to TRBJ1-6; maybe TRBD1 (5 bases). This CDR3 has 16 residues. The V gene's germline CDR1 is MDHEN and CDR2 SYDVKM. V shed 7 bases and J shed 2 bases, with 15 bases lying between them.

For this clonotype: A much larger clone lies a single base off, so this may be a read error. The chain employs TRBV4-3 and TRBJ1-4; maybe TRBD1 (6 bases). The CDR3 is made up of 15 amino acids. Germline CDR1 LGHNA, CDR2 YSLEER. As DNA, the CDR3 is TGCGCCAGCAGCCAATTACAGGGAGCTAATGAAAAACTGTATTTT. Translation: CASSQLQGANEKLYF.

This clonotype was recorded at least ten times. The chain is built from TRBV7-2 and TRBJ2-3; no clear D. Germline CDR1 and CDR2: SGHTA and FQGNSA. CDR3 length equals 14 residues. Between the trimmed V and J ends, which lost 5 bases and 7 bases, there was a span of 16 bases. CDR3 amino acids: CASSPSEALNTQYF. DNA for the CDR3: TGTGCCAGCAGCCCGAGTGAGGCTCTCAATACGCAGTATTTT.

This clonotype was detected many times. This chain links TRBV27 with TRBJ1-5; 7 bases map to TRBD1. The germline gives CDR1 MNHEY, CDR2 SMNVEV (reference sequence). The J segment lost 2 bases and the V segment lost 6 bases, leaving 7 bases of the junction unmatched. The CDR3 runs to 15 residues. In nucleotides, the CDR3 is TGTGCCAGCAGCCGACAGGGCCCGGGCAATCAGCCCCAGCATTTT. Translation gives CASSRQGPGNQPQHF.

This clonotype was counted many times. The chain recombines TRBV28 with TRBJ2-1, with 8 bases lining up with TRBD1. The CDR3 consists of 14 residues. The ends lost 7 bases at V and 7 bases at J; junction bases unmatched: 9. CDR1 is MDHEN and CDR2 is SYDVKM in the germline V gene. The CDR3 DNA reads TGTGCCAGCAAGGCAGGGACAGGTCGGAATGAGCAGTTCTTC. It specifies CASKAGTGRNEQFF.

The chain couples TRBV12-3 or TRBV12-4 to TRBJ1-2, with D uncertain. Trimming removed 2 bases from V and 2 bases from J, with 12 bases in between. The CDR3 runs 15 residues. DNA of the CDR3: TGTGCCAGCAGTTTACGCACAGTACAAAACTATGGCTACACCTTC. This codes for CASSLRTVQNYGYTF.

This clonotype was recorded at least ten times. CDR3 DNA sequence: TGCAGCGTTGAAGATCTACGACAGGCTTTCTTT. As protein: CSVEDLRQAFF. This chain links TRBV29-1 with TRBJ1-1; weak D call: TRBD1 (5 bases). Per germline, CDR1 SQVTM and CDR2 ANQGSEA. With 0 bases removed from V and 11 bases from J, the gap between germline ends came to 10 bases. This CDR3 comprises 11 residues.

This clonotype occurred many times. The chain is built from TRBV12-3 or TRBV12-4 and TRBJ2-6, with 9 bases lining up with TRBD1. Unmatched junction bases numbered 5, after V lost 4 bases and J lost 1 base. The CDR3 runs to 17 residues. The CDR3 DNA is TGTGCCAGCAGTTCGAGGACAGGGGCTTCTGGGGCCAACGTCCTGACTTTC. Its protein is CASSSRTGASGANVLTF.

This clonotype was counted many times. The V and J genes are TRBV7-9 and TRBJ1-1; D unresolved. The CDR3 loop spans 13 amino acids. Germline V gives CDR1 SEHNR, CDR2 FQNEAQ (reference sequence). V was pared by 7 bases and J by 4 bases, with 13 bases between. CDR3 in amino acids: CASTRSEGTEAFF. The CDR3 DNA reads as TGTGCCAGCACCCGGTCGGAGGGCACTGAAGCTTTCTTT.

This clonotype was recorded many times. This chain links TRBV28 with TRBJ2-1; D is uncertain. The germline V gene has CDR1 MDHEN and CDR2 SYDVKM. CDR3 size: 14 residues. Trimming cost V 5 bases and J 9 bases, with 17 bases left between them. The DNA of the CDR3 is TGTGCCAGCAGTCCCCCCCGGATGTCTGGTGAGCAGTTCTTC. Amino acids: CASSPPRMSGEQFF.

This clonotype came up a few times. This chain connects TRBV6-6 to TRBJ2-3, with D possibly TRBD2 on 6 matching bases. Trimming cost V 0 bases and J 0 bases, with 10 bases left between them. CDR3 length: 16 amino acids. Per germline, CDR1 MNHNY and CDR2 SVGAGI (reference sequence). CDR3 bases: TGTGCCAGCAGTTACTCGGCGGGGATGAGCACAGATACGCAGTATTTT. Translation: CASSYSAGMSTDTQYF.